Each of the 32 T cell receptor beta chains below was sequenced from the same sample in a study of T cell repertoires in cytomegalovirus infection. TCRdb fed the reads into MiXCR, producing one record per CDR3 protein. The sample includes 200,000 to 300,000 distinct CDR3 sequences, around an eighth of them seen just once. The sample was PBMCs. The receptor source for this set is a human donor in good health (CMV status not recorded). Some clones in this sample may be carry-over from other donors' samples.

The CDR3 protein is CATGTADSNQPQHF. The CDR3 DNA sequence: TGTGCCACCGGGACAGCCGATAGCAATCAGCCCCAGCATTTT. V gene TRBV10-3 combines with J gene TRBJ1-5, with 7 nucleotides matching TRBD1. There are 14 residues in the CDR3. Germline V lookup: CDR1 ENHRY, CDR2 SYGVKD. V trimming: 10 bases; J trimming: 0 bases; junction bases outside the gene matches: 6.

The genes are TRBV6-8 and TRBJ2-7; 10 bases align to TRBD1. Unmatched junction bases numbered 10, after V lost 3 bases and J lost 2 bases. CDR1 and CDR2 from the germline V gene are MNHGY and SAAAGT. The CDR3 is 17 amino acids. The CDR3 DNA sequence: TGTGCCAGCAGTTATTCCGGGACAGGGGTTGTCCCCTACGAGCAGTACTTC. Amino acids: CASSYSGTGVVPYEQYF.

This clonotype was detected only a few times. V gene TRBV20-1 combines with J gene TRBJ2-3; possible D gene TRBD1, 6 bases. The CDR3 runs 14 residues. The V and J ends lost 5 bases and 1 base respectively, with 13 bases between them. In germline, CDR1 is DFQATT, CDR2 SNEGSKA (reference sequence). CDR3 sequence (DNA): TGCAGTGCTGTCCGGCACAGGGGCACAGATACGCAGTATTTT. Translating it yields CSAVRHRGTDTQYF.

This chain uses TRBV5-4 with TRBJ2-5; the D gene is possibly TRBD1 (5 bases). The CDR3 sequence is 14 residues long. Germline-derived CDR1 and CDR2 are SGHNT and YYREEE (reference sequence). V shed 2 bases and J shed 3 bases, with 11 bases lying between them. The CDR3 is CASSFVDSEETQYF. CDR3 bases: TGTGCCAGCAGCTTCGTAGACAGCGAAGAGACCCAGTACTTC.

This clonotype was seen at least ten times. The rearrangement uses TRBV15 and TRBJ1-1; weak D call: TRBD1 (5 bases). The CDR3 has 16 residues. The germline V and J ends were trimmed by 5 bases and 2 bases, with 18 bases remaining between them. CDR1 is LNHNV, CDR2 YYDKDF, per germline (reference sequence). The CDR3 DNA reads as TGTGCCACCAGCGGACTCCAGCAGGGTTTCAACACTGAAGCTTTCTTT. Its translation is CATSGLQQGFNTEAFF.

This clonotype was seen more than once but under ten times. The chain has TRBV5-4 and TRBJ1-2, with a weak D call TRBD1 (5 bases). The CDR3 sequence is 14 residues long. V gave up 6 bases and J gave up 2 bases, with 14 bases separating them. The germline gives CDR1 SGHNT, CDR2 YYREEE (reference sequence). CDR3 sequence (DNA): TGTGCCAGCACCCCAGGGCTCCTCAACTATGGCTACACCTTC. Encoded protein: CASTPGLLNYGYTF. Looking up the rest from reference TRBV5-4 and TRBJ1-2 gives the full variable domain: ETGVTQSPTHLIKTRGQQVTLRCSSQSGHNTVSWYQQALGQGPQFIFQYYREEENGRGNFPPRFSGLQFPNYSSELNVNALELDDSALYLCASTPGLLNYGYTFGSGTRLTVV.

This clonotype appeared many times. The CDR3 sequence is CASSADREIVNEQFF. CDR3 in DNA: TGTGCCAGCAGTGCGGACAGGGAGATCGTCAATGAGCAGTTCTTC. The V gene is TRBV28, the J gene TRBJ2-1, with 8 bases aligning to TRBD1. The CDR3 is 15 amino acids. Germline V lookup: CDR1 MDHEN, CDR2 SYDVKM. The J segment lost 6 bases and the V segment lost 5 bases, leaving 9 bases of the junction unmatched.

The rearrangement joins TRBV20-1 to TRBJ1-5, with 9 nucleotides matching TRBD1. Germline values: CDR1 DFQATT, CDR2 SNEGSKA (reference sequence). This CDR3 is 12 amino acids long. V lost 7 bases and J lost 2; bases outside the gene matches: 0. The CDR3 sequence is CSGQGGNQPQHF. The DNA for the CDR3 is TGCAGTGGACAGGGGGGCAATCAGCCCCAGCATTTT.

This clonotype occurred a few times. V gene TRBV30 combines with J gene TRBJ1-2; 8 bases line up with TRBD1. The trim removed 1 base at V and 4 bases at J, leaving 11 bases unmatched. The CDR3 has 16 residues. The germline CDR1 and CDR2 sequences are GTSNPN and SVGIG (reference sequence). The CDR3 loop reads CAWSERTGMNGYGYTF. DNA for the CDR3: TGTGCCTGGAGTGAAAGGACAGGGATGAATGGCTATGGCTACACCTTC.

V usage is TRBV6-2 or TRBV6-3 and J usage is TRBJ2-1; 7 bases match TRBD1. Trimming at V came to 8 bases and at J to 12 bases, leaving 10 bases not matched to a gene. Germline V gives CDR1 MNHEY, CDR2 SVGEGT. This CDR3 contains 12 residues. This chain's CDR3 is CASCDREGGQFF. The CDR3, as DNA: TGTGCCAGCTGCGACAGGGAAGGAGGGCAGTTCTTC.

In this sample, this clonotype turned up many times. The chain uses TRBV7-2 and TRBJ2-2; D perhaps matches TRBD1 (6 bases). V lost 3 bases and J lost 5, with 13 bases in between. The germline V gene encodes CDR1 SGHTA and CDR2 FQGNSA. The CDR3 contains 15 residues. The CDR3 nucleotides are TGTGCCAGCAGCTTCGTGGCAGGGGAGACCGGGGAGCTGTTTTTT. It translates to CASSFVAGETGELFF.

This clonotype came up many times. J is TRBJ2-4 and V is TRBV11-1, with D possibly TRBD2 on 6 matching bases. The CDR3 runs 15 residues. Trimming left V 1 base short and J 4 bases short, with 11 bases between. Germline V gene sequence: CDR1 SGHAT, CDR2 FQDESV (reference sequence). This CDR3 reads CASSLGPEGKNIQYF. CDR3 coding DNA: TGTGCCAGCAGCTTAGGCCCGGAGGGTAAAAACATTCAGTACTTC.

This clonotype has ten or more counts. The chain joins TRBV7-2 to TRBJ2-2; D unclear. The CDR3 covers 12 residues. The germline V gene encodes CDR1 SGHTA and CDR2 FQGNSA. Trimming removed 5 bases at V and 4 bases at J, with 5 bases between. Here the CDR3 DNA reads TGTGCCAGCAGCACACGCACCGGGGAGCTGTTTTTT. As protein: CASSTRTGELFF. Combining the CDR3 with reference TRBV7-2 and TRBJ2-2 gives the whole variable domain GAGVSQSPSNKVTEKGKDVELRCDPISGHTALYWYRQSLGQGLEFLIYFQGNSAPDKSGLPSDRFSAERTGGSVSTLTIQRTQQEDSAVYLCASSTRTGELFFGEGSRLTVL.

The chain's CDR3 is CASSQDYRSGSYNEQFF. The CDR3 coding sequence is TGTGCCAGCAGCCAAGATTATCGCAGCGGGAGCTACAATGAGCAGTTCTTC. The genes are TRBV14 and TRBJ2-1, with 8 bases aligning to TRBD2. The V gene's germline CDR1 is SGHDN and CDR2 FVKESK. Germline trimming cut 0 bases from V and 3 bases from J; bases unmatched to any gene: 7. This CDR3 comprises 17 residues.

In its sample, this clonotype was seen a few times. This chain connects TRBV19 to TRBJ1-5; the D gene is possibly TRBD1 (5 bases). V was cut by 3 bases and J by 1 base, with 7 bases left in between. The CDR3 consists of 14 residues. Germline-derived CDR1 and CDR2 are LNHDA and SQIVND (reference sequence). The CDR3 coding sequence is TGTGCCAGTAGTATTGGGGGGAGCAATCAGCCCCAGCATTTT. Translation gives CASSIGGSNQPQHF.

This clonotype was detected many times. The chain links TRBV7-3 to TRBJ2-7; D not resolved. The CDR3 has 13 amino acids. V was clipped by 4 bases and J by 4 bases, with 11 bases between them. Germline CDR1 SGHTA, CDR2 FQGTGA. CDR3 in DNA: TGTGCCAGCAGCTCCGGACCGTTTTACGAGCAGTACTTC. This codes for CASSSGPFYEQYF.

Many counts were recorded for this clonotype. The chain links TRBV2 to TRBJ2-5; weak D call: TRBD2 (6 bases). This CDR3 contains 12 residues. The V and J ends lost 9 bases and 5 bases respectively, with 13 bases between them. The germline gives CDR1 SNHLY, CDR2 FYNNEI. CDR3 DNA: TGTGCCAGATCACGCGGAGGGGAGACCCAGTACTTC. The encoded protein is CARSRGGETQYF.

The chain has TRBV12-3 or TRBV12-4 and TRBJ2-7; no clear D gene. This CDR3 contains 14 residues. Trimming cost V 5 bases and J 0 bases, with 11 bases left between them. DNA for the CDR3: TGTGCCAGCAGTCCCCGGACGGGCTCCTACGAGCAGTACTTC. Translating it yields CASSPRTGSYEQYF.

This clonotype was picked up a small number of times. The V call is TRBV19, the J call TRBJ2-5; 10 bases fit TRBD2. CDR3 length: 15 residues. Trimming took 1 base from V and 4 from J; bases not matched to a gene: 3. Germline V gene sequence: CDR1 LNHDA, CDR2 SQIVND (reference sequence). This CDR3 reads CASSIASGGRETQYF. The CDR3 region has the DNA TGTGCCAGTAGTATAGCTAGCGGGGGAAGAGAGACCCAGTACTTC.

This clonotype was counted a few times. V is TRBV7-6 and J is TRBJ1-4; D perhaps matches TRBD1 (6 bases). Germline V lookup: CDR1 SGHVS, CDR2 FNYEAQ. Trimming removed 4 bases at V and 8 bases at J, with 14 bases between. The CDR3 spans 14 residues. CDR3 DNA sequence: TGTGCCAGCAGCTCCTCCGGGGGCCGAGAAAAACTGTTTTTT. Residues: CASSSSGGREKLFF.

This clonotype was counted many times. This chain links TRBV19 with TRBJ1-1; D is unclear. Germline V gene lookup returns CDR1 LNHDA and CDR2 SQIVND (reference sequence). The CDR3 extends over 14 amino acids. Trimming pared 5 bases from V and 2 bases from J, leaving 12 bases between. CDR3 loop: CASSPRQLNTEAFF. CDR3 DNA: TGTGCCAGTAGTCCCCGACAATTAAACACTGAAGCTTTCTTT.

This clonotype was observed many times. The chain employs TRBV7-2 and TRBJ2-3; D is uncertain. From germline, CDR1 is SGHTA and CDR2 FQGNSA. The CDR3 has 14 amino acids. Trimming took off 4 bases at V and 2 bases at J, with 10 bases between the two ends. The CDR3 DNA is TGTGCCAGCAGCTCAATCAGGATCACAGATACGCAGTATTTT. Amino acid sequence: CASSSIRITDTQYF.

This clonotype was observed many times. The rearrangement joins TRBV7-2 to TRBJ1-2; D is perhaps TRBD1 (6 bases). V was trimmed by 5 bases and J by 0 bases, leaving 13 bases between them. Germline V gene data show CDR1 as SGHTA and CDR2 as FQGNSA. CDR3 size: 15 residues. The CDR3 region is CASSPTQGTNYGYTF. Here the CDR3 DNA reads TGTGCCAGCAGCCCAACACAGGGAACTAACTATGGCTACACCTTC.

There are many counts of this clonotype. The chain carries TRBV7-6 and TRBJ2-3; 8 bases align to TRBD1. The V gene's germline CDR1 is SGHVS and CDR2 FNYEAQ. Germline trimming cut 0 bases from V and 4 bases from J; bases unmatched to any gene: 6. CDR3 size: 16 residues. The CDR3 is CASSLAPRGRPDTQYF. Here the CDR3 DNA reads TGTGCCAGCAGCTTAGCGCCCAGGGGGCGCCCAGATACGCAGTATTTT. The entire variable domain, with the rest obtained from reference TRBV7-6 and TRBJ2-3, is as follows: GAGVSQSPRYKVTKRGQDVALRCDPISGHVSLYWYRQALGQGPEFLTYFNYEAQQDKSGLPNDRFSAERPEGSISTLTIQRTEQRDSAMYRCASSLAPRGRPDTQYFGPGTRLTVL.

The sample holds many counts of this clonotype. The CDR3 here is CSARPPGAVTGELFF. The CDR3 region has the DNA TGCAGTGCTCGCCCCCCGGGAGCGGTCACCGGGGAGCTGTTTTTT. V usage is TRBV20-1 and J usage is TRBJ2-2; maybe TRBD2 (6 bases). The germline V and J ends were trimmed by 5 bases and 4 bases, with 17 bases remaining between them. The CDR3 loop spans 15 amino acids. Germline V CDR1 and CDR2: DFQATT, SNEGSKA (reference sequence).

This clonotype was recorded at least ten times. The chain is built from TRBV12-3 or TRBV12-4 and TRBJ2-2; D unresolved. Trimming removed 6 bases at V and 4 bases at J, with 9 bases between. The CDR3 has 13 amino acids. The CDR3 is CASRGWGTGELFF. Here the CDR3 DNA reads TGTGCCAGCAGGGGTTGGGGCACCGGGGAGCTGTTTTTT.

This clonotype appeared many times. This chain connects TRBV7-9 to TRBJ2-5; no clear D. CDR3 length equals 13 residues. Deletions cut 5 bases from V and 1 base from J, with 8 bases between. Germline CDR1 SEHNR, CDR2 FQNEAQ (reference sequence). CDR3 protein: CASSPRAQETQYF. The DNA of the CDR3 is TGTGCCAGCAGCCCAAGGGCCCAAGAGACCCAGTACTTC.

As DNA, the CDR3 is TGTGCCAGCAGTTGGCAGAGCTATCAGCCCCAGCATTTT. Its translation: CASSWQSYQPQHF. This chain joins TRBV28 and TRBJ1-5; no reliable D call. Per germline, CDR1 MDHEN and CDR2 SYDVKM. Trimming left V 4 bases short and J 5 bases short, with 9 bases between. The CDR3 extends over 13 amino acids.

This clonotype was recorded many times. The chain couples TRBV28 to TRBJ1-5; TRBD1 matches at 10 bases. CDR1 MDHEN and CDR2 SYDVKM come from the germline V gene. The CDR3 consists of 19 residues. J was trimmed by 1 base and V by 5 bases; bases with no gene match: 14. In nucleotides, the CDR3 is TGTGCCAGCAGTGCTCTGGGGACAGGGGCTATGAGGAGCAATCAGCCCCAGCATTTT. It encodes CASSALGTGAMRSNQPQHF.

This clonotype has ten or more counts. The CDR3 DNA reads TGTGCCAGCAGTTTCAGGGGCAATCAGCCCCAGCATTTT. Translation gives CASSFRGNQPQHF. The V call is TRBV7-2, the J call TRBJ1-5; maybe TRBD1 (5 bases). The germline gives CDR1 SGHTA, CDR2 FQGNSA. V was trimmed by 6 bases and J by 2 bases, leaving 8 bases between them. This CDR3 contains 13 residues.

The gene calls are TRBV19 and TRBJ1-5; 7 bases line up with TRBD1. The CDR3 is made up of 16 amino acids. CDR1 is LNHDA, CDR2 SQIVND, per germline (reference sequence). The J segment lost 1 base and the V segment lost 2 bases, leaving 5 bases of the junction unmatched. The CDR3: CASSITGGQSNQPQHF. The CDR3 DNA reads as TGTGCCAGTAGTATAACTGGGGGACAGAGCAATCAGCCCCAGCATTTT.

This clonotype was observed many times. The CDR3 sequence: CASSLTSASYEQYF. The CDR3 coding sequence is TGTGCCAGCAGCTTGACTAGCGCCTCCTACGAGCAGTACTTC. The chain is built from TRBV7-2 and TRBJ2-7; 8 nucleotides match TRBD2. The CDR3 runs 14 residues. Germline V gene data show CDR1 as SGHTA and CDR2 as FQGNSA. V trimming: 3 bases; J trimming: 0 bases; junction bases outside the gene matches: 1. The complete variable domain, with remaining parts taken from reference TRBV7-2 and TRBJ2-7, reads GAGVSQSPSNKVTEKGKDVELRCDPISGHTALYWYRQSLGQGLEFLIYFQGNSAPDKSGLPSDRFSAERTGGSVSTLTIQRTQQEDSAVYLCASSLTSASYEQYFGPGTRLTVT.